The next 32 T cell receptor beta chains were all read from a single sample in a study of cytomegalovirus exposure and HLA in healthy donors (dated by TCRdb to 2017 to 2019). Library method: the immunoSEQ multiplex PCR assay. For the multiplex PCR, a mixture combining 60 forward primers for TCR Vbeta segments and 13 reverse primers for TCR Jbeta segments was used. TCRdb limited this immuneACCESS table to in-frame rearrangements with V and J called. A share of clones is missing; checked studies link under half to unresolved V genes, and the rest is unexplained. The sample includes fewer than 200,000 clones, with 71% observed a single time. About 1.6% of the sample belongs to the ten largest clones. The material sequenced was PBMCs. These receptors were collected from a girl aged 10 to 17 in good health and CMV-seronegative.

V is TRBV19 and J is TRBJ2-7, with TRBD1 as a possible D gene (6 bases). This CDR3 comprises 15 residues. V was cut by 6 bases and J by 7 bases, with 22 bases left in between. Germline lookup yields CDR1 LNHDA and CDR2 SQIVND (reference sequence). The CDR3 coding sequence is TGTGCCAGTAGAACAGGGCCCGCGGACTTTGGGGAGCAGTACTTC. It encodes CASRTGPADFGEQYF.

This chain joins TRBV12-5 and TRBJ2-7; 7 bases are a match to TRBD2. Germline CDR1 is LGHNT and CDR2 is FRNRAP. With 6 bases clipped from V and 2 bases from J, the junction kept 4 bases outside the gene matches. The CDR3 spans 13 residues. The CDR3 DNA reads as TGTGCTAGTGGACCGGGAGGCCCCTACGAGCAGTACTTC. Translated, it gives CASGPGGPYEQYF.

CDR3 loop: CASSQDRVSQNIQYF. Here the CDR3 DNA reads TGTGCCAGCAGCCAAGATCGGGTCAGCCAAAACATTCAGTACTTC. This chain uses TRBV14 with TRBJ2-4; D is uncertain. V shed 0 bases and J shed 5 bases, with 11 bases lying between them. The CDR3 loop spans 15 amino acids. Germline V CDR1 and CDR2: SGHDN, FVKESK.

This chain joins TRBV19 and TRBJ1-5; unclear D gene. The CDR3 is made up of 14 amino acids. Germline assignment: CDR1 LNHDA and CDR2 SQIVND (reference sequence). Trimming removed 6 bases from V and 0 bases from J, with 9 bases in between. CDR3 in DNA: TGTGCCAGTAGGTACGGGATTAGCAATCAGCCCCAGCATTTT. Its translation: CASRYGISNQPQHF.

The rearrangement links TRBV4-1 to TRBJ2-7; a weak D match, TRBD1 (5 bases). Germline CDR1 MGHRA, CDR2 YSYEKL. The CDR3 totals 15 residues. Trimming removed 3 bases from V and 4 bases from J, with 16 bases in between. Here the CDR3 DNA reads TGCGCCAGCAGCCACCCCCCGCAGGGAACGTACGAGCAGTACTTC. Encoded protein: CASSHPPQGTYEQYF.

This rearrangement joins TRBV6-5 to TRBJ1-2, with D uncertain. Between the trimmed V and J ends, which lost 0 bases and 4 bases, there was a span of 9 bases. The CDR3 runs to 14 residues. Germline CDR1 reads MNHEY; CDR2 reads SVGAGI. The CDR3 reads CASSYSFTGYGYTF. The CDR3 DNA sequence: TGTGCCAGCAGTTACTCGTTTACCGGCTATGGCTACACCTTC.

This rearrangement joins TRBV2 to TRBJ2-7; tentative D call: TRBD2 (6 bases). Trimming removed 8 bases from V and 0 bases from J, with 14 bases in between. There are 14 residues in the CDR3. The V gene's germline CDR1 is SNHLY and CDR2 FYNNEI. The CDR3 reads CASGRLGISYEQYF. DNA for the CDR3: TGTGCCAGCGGGAGACTAGGAATCTCCTACGAGCAGTACTTC. The whole variable domain, remainder taken from reference TRBV2 and TRBJ2-7, is EPEVTQTPSHQVTQMGQEVILRCVPISNHLYFYWYRQILGQKVEFLVSFYNNEISEKSEIFDDQFSVERPDGSNFTLKIRSTKLEDSAMYFCASGRLGISYEQYFGPGTRLTVT.

This rearrangement joins TRBV25-1 to TRBJ1-1; D unresolved. The CDR3 contains 14 residues. Between the trimmed V and J ends, which lost 7 bases and 1 base, there was a span of 13 bases. CDR1 is MGHDK, CDR2 SYGVNS, per germline. DNA for the CDR3: TGTGCCAGCACCCGGGGAGGCGGGAACACTGAAGCTTTCTTT. Translating gives CASTRGGGNTEAFF.

J is TRBJ1-1 and V is TRBV29-1; D is unresolved. Per germline, CDR1 SQVTM and CDR2 ANQGSEA. V gave up 2 bases and J gave up 0 bases, with 7 bases separating them. CDR3 length: 13 residues. CDR3 sequence (DNA): TGCAGCGTTGAAAGGAGAATGAACACTGAAGCTTTCTTT. This sequence encodes CSVERRMNTEAFF. The full variable domain, completed using reference TRBV29-1 and TRBJ1-1, is SAVISQKPSRDICQRGTSLTIQCQVDSQVTMMFWYRQQPGQSLTLIATANQGSEATYESGFVIDKFPISRPNLTFSTLTVSNMSPEDSSIYLCSVERRMNTEAFFGQGTRLTVV.

The CDR3 nucleotides are TGTGCCAGCAGCGTAGGCGGGGGGTCAAACTATAATTCACCCCTCCACTTT. Translating gives CASSVGGGSNYNSPLHF. The J gene is TRBJ1-6, the V gene TRBV9, with D tentatively TRBD1 (5 bases). The CDR3 is 17 residues long. Germline CDR1 SGDLS, CDR2 YYNGEE. V shed 0 bases and J shed 3 bases, with 13 bases lying between them.

The rearrangement joins TRBV10-3 to TRBJ1-1; the match to TRBD1 covers 7 bases. V lost 6 bases and J lost 0; bases outside the gene matches: 4. CDR3 length: 14 amino acids. Germline-derived CDR1 and CDR2 are ENHRY and SYGVKD. This CDR3 reads CAISTGVMNTEAFF. The CDR3 coding sequence is TGTGCCATCAGCACAGGGGTTATGAACACTGAAGCTTTCTTT.

The chain recombines TRBV5-6 with TRBJ2-1, with D uncertain. This CDR3 is 13 amino acids long. Per germline, CDR1 SGHDT and CDR2 YYEEEE. The V end was cut by 1 base, the J end by 5 bases, with 7 bases between. Here the CDR3 DNA reads TGTGCCAGCAGCTTGCCTCAGGACAATGAGCAGTTCTTC. Translating gives CASSLPQDNEQFF. The full variable domain, its missing parts supplied by reference TRBV5-6 and TRBJ2-1, is DAGVTQSPTHLIKTRGQQVTLRCSPKSGHDTVSWYQQALGQGPQFIFQYYEEEERQRGNFPDRFSGHQFPNYSSELNVNALLLGDSALYLCASSLPQDNEQFFGPGTRLTVL.

The genes are TRBV20-1 and TRBJ1-2; D unresolved. The V end lost 2 bases, the J end lost 13 bases, and 14 bases lay between the germline ends. The CDR3 runs to 11 residues. The germline V gene has CDR1 DFQATT and CDR2 SNEGSKA (reference sequence). This chain's CDR3 is CSARNGWGGTF. Here the CDR3 DNA reads TGCAGTGCTAGAAACGGTTGGGGAGGCACCTTC.

This rearrangement joins TRBV30 to TRBJ1-2, with no clear D. The V end lost 5 bases, the J end lost 1 base, and 11 bases lay between the germline ends. Per germline, CDR1 GTSNPN and CDR2 SVGIG (reference sequence). The CDR3 length is 13 residues. This CDR3 is CAWEGTFNYGYTF. The CDR3 DNA reads as TGTGCCTGGGAGGGTACTTTTAACTATGGCTACACCTTC.

This chain links TRBV5-6 with TRBJ2-1; TRBD2 might be the D (5 bases). Per the germline V gene, CDR1 is SGHDT and CDR2 is YYEEEE. The CDR3 contains 17 residues. Trimming took off 0 bases at V and 4 bases at J, with 17 bases between the two ends. CDR3 region: CASSLDLKAGGYNEQFF. The CDR3 DNA follows: TGTGCCAGCAGCTTGGACCTTAAGGCAGGCGGGTACAATGAGCAGTTCTTC.

The CDR3 DNA sequence: TGCGCCAGCAGCCAAGAGGGGCAGGGTGGGTCACCCCTCCACTTT. This sequence encodes CASSQEGQGGSPLHF. This chain joins TRBV4-1 and TRBJ1-6, with D perhaps TRBD1 (5 bases). This CDR3 spans 15 amino acids. V lost 0 bases, J lost 10 bases, and 13 bases lay in between. Germline lookup yields CDR1 MGHRA and CDR2 YSYEKL.

J is TRBJ1-1 and V is TRBV27, with D uncertain. In germline, CDR1 is MNHEY, CDR2 SMNVEV (reference sequence). With 8 bases removed from V and 4 bases from J, the gap between germline ends came to 14 bases. The CDR3 loop spans 13 amino acids. The CDR3 DNA reads TGTGCCAGCGCAGTTCACCTTGGCACTGAAGCTTTCTTT. As protein: CASAVHLGTEAFF.

J is TRBJ1-2 and V is TRBV7-2; a weak D match, TRBD1 (6 bases). The V gene's germline CDR1 is SGHTA and CDR2 FQGNSA. The germline V and J ends were trimmed by 4 bases and 3 bases, with 15 bases remaining between them. There are 15 residues in the CDR3. The CDR3 loop reads CASSSRLQGDYGYTF. The DNA for the CDR3 is TGTGCCAGCAGCTCTAGGCTACAGGGAGACTATGGCTACACCTTC. Complete variable domain (other parts from reference TRBV7-2 and TRBJ1-2): GAGVSQSPSNKVTEKGKDVELRCDPISGHTALYWYRQSLGQGLEFLIYFQGNSAPDKSGLPSDRFSAERTGGSVSTLTIQRTQQEDSAVYLCASSSRLQGDYGYTFGSGTRLTVV.

This clone was seen just once. The genes are TRBV5-6 and TRBJ2-5, with TRBD2 as a possible D gene (7 bases). The germline V gene has CDR1 SGHDT and CDR2 YYEEEE. The CDR3 loop spans 15 amino acids. The ends were cut back, 3 bases at V and 5 bases at J, with 17 bases in the middle. This chain's CDR3 is CASSYEGGAYETQYF. The CDR3 region has the DNA TGTGCCAGCAGCTACGAGGGGGGGGCCTATGAGACCCAGTACTTC.

This rearrangement joins TRBV18 to TRBJ1-6; D is uncertain. CDR1 is KGHSH, CDR2 LQKENI, per germline. Trimming shortened V by 5 bases and J by 6 bases, and 8 bases separated the two germline ends. The CDR3 is made up of 13 amino acids. The CDR3 DNA follows: TGTGCCAGCTCAAAGGAGGGTAATTCACCCCTCCACTTT. Its protein is CASSKEGNSPLHF.

The V call is TRBV4-1, the J call TRBJ1-3; no clear D. Between the trimmed V and J ends, which lost 0 bases and 2 bases, there was a span of 8 bases. The CDR3 sequence is 15 residues long. Germline CDR1 reads MGHRA; CDR2 reads YSYEKL. The DNA of the CDR3 is TGCGCCAGCAGCCAAGACATACAAGCTGGAAACACCATATATTTT. It codes for CASSQDIQAGNTIYF.

This clone turned up a few times. V and J are TRBV5-1 and TRBJ1-1; the match to TRBD1 covers 7 bases. The CDR3 sequence is 14 residues long. CDR1 and CDR2 (germline): SGHRS, YFSETQ. Trimming cost V 3 bases and J 5 bases; bases outside gene matches: 7. The CDR3 here is CASSSGQPHTEAFF. In DNA form, the CDR3 reads TGCGCCAGCAGCTCGGGACAGCCCCATACTGAAGCTTTCTTT.

V gene TRBV4-1 combines with J gene TRBJ1-6, with D unresolved. The V gene's germline CDR1 is MGHRA and CDR2 YSYEKL. The V end was cut by 2 bases, the J end by 14 bases, with 22 bases between. This CDR3 contains 16 residues. The CDR3 bases are TGCGCCAGCAGCCAACAGATAGGAGATTGGGAGGCAGCCCTCCACTTT. Encoded protein: CASSQQIGDWEAALHF.

This clone was detected only a few times. This chain uses TRBV9 with TRBJ2-1; D perhaps matches TRBD1 (6 bases). The V and J ends lost 0 bases and 1 base respectively, with 14 bases between them. Germline V gene lookup returns CDR1 SGDLS and CDR2 YYNGEE. The CDR3 length is 17 residues. CDR3 sequence: CASSVGPGVQSYNEQFF. The DNA of the CDR3 is TGTGCCAGCAGCGTAGGGCCAGGGGTACAGTCCTACAATGAGCAGTTCTTC. Full variable domain (outside the CDR3, taken from reference TRBV9 and TRBJ2-1): DSGVTQTPKHLITATGQRVTLRCSPRSGDLSVYWYQQSLDQGLQFLIQYYNGEERAKGNILERFSAQQFPDLHSELNLSSLELGDSALYFCASSVGPGVQSYNEQFFGPGTRLTVL.

V is TRBV6-6 and J is TRBJ1-1, with 9 nucleotides matching TRBD1. The CDR3 runs to 14 residues. Germline lookup yields CDR1 MNHNY and CDR2 SVGAGI (reference sequence). V lost 0 bases and J lost 12; bases outside the gene matches: 8. CDR3 loop: CASSYSTGQGRTFF. DNA for the CDR3: TGTGCCAGCAGTTACTCGACGGGACAGGGTAGAACTTTCTTT.

The chain employs TRBV5-1 and TRBJ1-2; D not resolved. Germline CDR1 is SGHRS and CDR2 is YFSETQ. Trimming cost V 1 base and J 4 bases, with 8 bases left between them. The CDR3 covers 13 residues. The CDR3 reads CASSLMSGYGYTF. The CDR3 coding sequence is TGCGCCAGCAGCTTGATGTCGGGCTATGGCTACACCTTC.

This clone was observed a single time. CDR3: CSVEDQAANYEQYF. Written as DNA, the CDR3 is TGCAGCGTTGAAGATCAGGCAGCTAACTACGAGCAGTACTTC. The genes are TRBV29-1 and TRBJ2-7; D ambiguous. Looked up from germline, CDR1 is SQVTM and CDR2 is ANQGSEA. The CDR3 contains 14 residues. V was pared by 0 bases and J by 3 bases, with 12 bases between.

The chain couples TRBV9 to TRBJ1-4; 9 bases match TRBD1. The CDR3 totals 15 residues. Germline loops: CDR1 SGDLS, CDR2 YYNGEE. J gave up 6 bases and V 4 bases, and 7 bases lay outside the gene matches. CDR3 protein: CASSIRTGEDEKLFF. The CDR3 nucleotides are TGTGCCAGCAGCATCAGGACAGGGGAAGATGAAAAACTGTTTTTT.

The chain links TRBV5-1 to TRBJ1-4, with D unresolved. This CDR3 region has 16 residues. Trimming shortened V by 0 bases and J by 3 bases, and 12 bases separated the two germline ends. CDR1 is SGHRS, CDR2 YFSETQ, per germline. The CDR3 bases are TGCGCCAGCAGCTTGGGAGCGAGACGGGCTAATGAAAAACTGTTTTTT. It encodes CASSLGARRANEKLFF.

J is TRBJ1-4 and V is TRBV28; perhaps TRBD1 as D (5 bases). The germline V and J ends were trimmed by 6 bases and 8 bases, with 16 bases remaining between them. Germline V gives CDR1 MDHEN, CDR2 SYDVKM. The CDR3 loop spans 14 amino acids. The CDR3 sequence: CASSGGRGREKLFF. The CDR3 bases are TGTGCCAGCAGCGGAGGGAGGGGTCGGGAAAAACTGTTTTTT.

The J gene is TRBJ1-2, the V gene TRBV5-1; no firm D call. V lost 0 bases, J lost 2 bases, and 8 bases lay in between. Germline V lookup: CDR1 SGHRS, CDR2 YFSETQ. The CDR3 covers 14 residues. For the CDR3, the DNA is TGCGCCAGCAGCTTGGGCGGGAGGAACTATGGCTACACCTTC. It encodes CASSLGGRNYGYTF.

The rearrangement joins TRBV6-1 to TRBJ1-6; 7 bases fit TRBD1. The CDR3 sequence is 14 residues long. Trimming cost V 6 bases and J 10 bases; bases outside gene matches: 9. Germline loops: CDR1 MNHNS, CDR2 SASEGT. The CDR3: CASSLNRGQSPLHF. The CDR3 coding sequence is TGTGCCAGCAGCTTAAACAGGGGACAATCACCCCTCCACTTT.